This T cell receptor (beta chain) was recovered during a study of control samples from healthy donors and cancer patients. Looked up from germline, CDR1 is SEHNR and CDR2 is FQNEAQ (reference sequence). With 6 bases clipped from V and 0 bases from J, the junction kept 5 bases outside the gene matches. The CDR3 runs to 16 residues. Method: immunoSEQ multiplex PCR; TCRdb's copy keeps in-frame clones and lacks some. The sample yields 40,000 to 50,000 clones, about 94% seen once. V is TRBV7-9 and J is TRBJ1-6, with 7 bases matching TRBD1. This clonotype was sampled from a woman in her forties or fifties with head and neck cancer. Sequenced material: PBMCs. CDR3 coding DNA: TGTGCCAGCAGAGGAGCAGGGGGCTCCTATAATTCACCCCTCCACTTT. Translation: CASRGAGGSYNSPLHF.